This T cell receptor (beta chain) was identified during a study of OX40 agonist ivuxolimab in advanced cancers. Study in general: Ivuxolimab, an antibody acting as an agonist of OX40 (CD134), was used to treat patients.

Clones were sequenced by immunoSEQ multiplex PCR, and TCRdb holds only the in-frame ones, with some missing. The sample holds 30,000 to 40,000 clones; approximately 78% are singletons and the top ten take over 2.5%. The CDR3 has 15 residues. Unmatched junction bases numbered 7, after V lost 4 bases and J lost 7 bases. Germline V gene sequence: CDR1 SGDLS, CDR2 YYNGEE. Collection of blood occurred at baseline, at cycle 4 day 1, and at cycle 7 day 1. The sequence was obtained from an adult with an advanced solid tumor such as melanoma, head and neck, liver or kidney cancer. The V and J genes are TRBV9 and TRBJ1-6; TRBD1 agrees at 8 bases. The source material was CD4+ or CD8+ T cells sorted from blood, sampled in a trial of the OX40 agonist ivuxolimab. The CDR3 DNA follows: TGTGCCAGCAGCCAGGACAGGGTGAGGAATTCACCCCTCCACTTT. It translates to CASSQDRVRNSPLHF. Based on the CDR3 plus reference TRBV9 and TRBJ1-6, the full variable domain is DSGVTQTPKHLITATGQRVTLRCSPRSGDLSVYWYQQSLDQGLQFLIQYYNGEERAKGNILERFSAQQFPDLHSELNLSSLELGDSALYFCASSQDRVRNSPLHFGNGTRLTVT.